This T cell receptor beta chain was sequenced during a study of technical replicates of blood from a handful of donors. Here immunoSEQ multiplex PCR was the method, and the copy in TCRdb shows in-frame clones only, minus some. The sample lists approximately 65,000 clones, about 90% occurring once. This CDR3 is built from 13 residues. In germline, CDR1 is WSHSY, CDR2 SAAADI. The V and J ends lost 10 bases and 10 bases respectively, with 17 bases between them. This clone came up a few times. The gene calls are TRBV10-2 and TRBJ1-6, with D possibly matching TRBD1 (5 bases). Sample: PBMCs. This clonotype was obtained from a human donor in good health. Some clones in this sample may be carry-over from other donors' samples. The CDR3 spells CATVPGLRSPLHF. CDR3 in DNA: TGCGCCACCGTACCAGGGCTAAGGTCACCCCTCCACTTT.